This record concerns one T cell receptor (beta chain) sequence. Its antigen target is currently unknown. Per-base qualities were not stored, and no clone one base away is much larger. The data originate from a study of Tregs in tolerant kidney transplant recipients (dated by TCRdb to the late 2010s). Concerning the study at large: Related donors were used in the transplants with nonmyeloablative bone marrow transplantation, and mixed chimerism was transient in the human trials. Before combined kidney and bone marrow transplantation, this study identified donor-specific regulatory T cells using TCRbeta sequencing and then followed those same cells after transplant.

The sample's time point, from its label and the paper: blood sample drawn before combined kidney and bone marrow transplant. Thawed PBMCs were FACS-sorted into unstimulated Tregs (CD4+CD25+CD127-), CD4+ non-Tregs (CD4+CD25-), CD4 cells and CD8 cells. Prior to Treg sorting, thawed PBMCs were rested overnight with 200 IU/ml IL-2 at 37 degrees C. The patients were a few recipients of combined kidney and bone marrow transplants from the ITN036ST trial, and samples were available only from these trial subjects. Healthy control blood was processed to PBMCs by Ficoll density gradient and cryopreserved, and patient PBMCs were collected before and after transplant. At the junction V is shortened by 1 base and J by 5 bases, with 18 bases in between. The CDR3, from cysteine to phenylalanine, totals 16 residues. The sequence is cut down to CDR3 DNA, 48 bases in frame from base 1. The germline V gene specifies MDHEN as CDR1 and SYDVKM as CDR2.

Study-level results and caveats: Because the study included only a small number of patients, the results must be confirmed in larger populations and under other immunosuppression protocols. Although technical replication error seemed to be minimal, the question of biological reproducibility was not addressed directly. Expanding Tregs with activated donor B cells appeared to identify the most biologically relevant and donor-specific TCRbeta repertoire. Donor-specific Treg expansion exceeded global Treg expansion in tolerant patients, suggesting antigen-driven rather than nonspecific expansion. PCR primers changed over time for some patients, so nucleotide-level comparison across those patients' samples was not possible.

Genomic DNA was extracted from sorted cells with the QIAGEN DNeasy Blood and Tissue Kit for TCRbeta CDR3 sequencing. High-throughput TCRbeta CDR3 sequencing was carried out commercially through immunoSEQ, with PCR amplification with bias correction and internal controls included. On the authors' methods: A unique productive TCRbeta sequence was defined by the CDR3 nucleotide sequence when primers matched, and otherwise by the CDR3 amino acid sequence together with the Vbeta and Jbeta genes. Sorting error was corrected by removing sequences shared between sorted populations at a frequency ratio of 2:1 or less, and the remaining shared sequences were assigned to the higher population. A sequence was defined as donor-reactive if the sequence was expanded at least 5-fold in CFSE-low cells compared with unstimulated cells and had a frequency of at least 0.01% in CFSE-low cells. Repertoire divergence was quantified by Jensen-Shannon divergence calculated from the top 100 TCRbeta sequences ranked by frequency. For any sample with multiple sequencing runs, sorting error was corrected in each run separately before the runs were pooled. Imported from immuneACCESS, the table was reduced by TCRdb to in-frame sequences with V and J called. These copies leave out some clones; in studies compared against another copy, an unresolved V gene accounts for under half, and the cause of the remainder is not known. Clone size and the V and J calls come from that table; the DNA yielded D and trimming. Across this sample there are tens of thousands of clones, with around 90% seen only once. Together, the top ten hold 0.34% of the sample.

The clonotype originates from a human donor who received a combined kidney and bone marrow transplant. The rearranged chain carries TRBV28 and TRBJ2-7, with a tentative D gene TRBD1 over 5 matching bases. Sequences were derived from Tregs from blood, sampled before the transplant. The CDR3 in this case is CASSLFGRTFKNEQYF. Read as DNA, the sequence is TGTGCCAGCAGTTTATTCGGACGGACATTCAAGAACGAGCAGTACTTC. The CDR3 plus the reference TRBV28 and TRBJ2-7 genes for the other parts give the full variable domain: DVKVTQSSRYLVKRTGEKVFLECVQDMDHENMFWYRQDPGLGLRLIYFSYDVKMKEKGDIPEGYSVSREKKERFSLILESASTNQTSMYLCASSLFGRTFKNEQYFGPGTRLTVT.